The 10 T cell receptor beta chains below were found in one sample sequenced in a study of Tregs in tolerant kidney transplant recipients. Related graft donors supplied nonmyeloablative bone marrow transplants, and mixed chimerism was transient. Only in-frame clones appear in the TCRdb table, and some are missing; sequencing was by immunoSEQ multiplex PCR. The sample records about 50,000 clones, approximately 90% being singletons. The sample was CD8+ T cells from blood (PBMCs), taken 12 months after the transplant. Receptors were obtained from a human patient who received a combined kidney and bone marrow transplant. Some of the T cells might come from the graft donor.

This clone was seen once. The chain recombines TRBV4-3 with TRBJ2-1; no definite D call. The CDR3 is 14 amino acids. In germline, CDR1 is LGHNA, CDR2 YSLEER. Deletions cut 1 base from V and 3 bases from J, with 7 bases between. CDR3 nucleotide sequence: TGCGCCAGCAGCCAAGGATGGAGCTACAATGAGCAGTTCTTC. It is translated as CASSQGWSYNEQFF.

This rearrangement joins TRBV14 to TRBJ2-1; D is unresolved. There are 14 residues in the CDR3. From germline, CDR1 is SGHDN and CDR2 FVKESK. Trimming removed 3 bases from V and 6 bases from J, with 12 bases in between. Here the CDR3 reads CASSHSGYFNEQFF. The CDR3 bases are TGTGCCAGCAGCCATTCAGGATATTTCAATGAGCAGTTCTTC.

V gene TRBV4-2 combines with J gene TRBJ1-3, with D unclear. The CDR3 has 15 amino acids. Per the germline V gene, CDR1 is LGHNA and CDR2 is YNFKEQ. The V gene lost 1 base and the J gene lost 0 bases, with 7 bases spanning the gap. This CDR3 reads CASSQGGNSGNTIYF. The CDR3 coding sequence is TGTGCCAGCAGCCAAGGCGGCAACTCTGGAAACACCATATATTTT.

In DNA, the CDR3 is TGCGCCAGCAGCCAAGCCCGACTAGCGGGTCCCTCCTACGAGCAGTACTTC. Protein sequence: CASSQARLAGPSYEQYF. This chain uses TRBV4-3 with TRBJ2-5; TRBD2 aligns across 10 bases. The J call may be faulty, since TRBJ2-7 better matches the DNA end. In germline, CDR1 is LGHNA, CDR2 YSLEER. This CDR3 has 17 amino acids.

The rearrangement uses TRBV2 and TRBJ2-3, with D possibly matching TRBD2 (6 bases). This CDR3 comprises 13 residues. The V gene lost 10 bases and the J gene lost 7 bases, with 18 bases spanning the gap. CDR1 is SNHLY and CDR2 is FYNNEI in the germline V gene. The CDR3 here is CANAGTPNYTQYF. The CDR3 DNA reads as TGTGCCAACGCCGGGACTCCCAATTATACGCAGTATTTT. Full variable domain (rest looked up from reference TRBV2 and TRBJ2-3): EPEVTQTPSHQVTQMGQEVILRCVPISNHLYFYWYRQILGQKVEFLVSFYNNEISEKSEIFDDQFSVERPDGSNFTLKIRSTKLEDSAMYFCANAGTPNYTQYFGPGTRLTVL.

The rearrangement uses TRBV7-3 and TRBJ2-7; D possibly corresponds to TRBD1 (5 bases). Trimming pared 8 bases from V and 4 bases from J, leaving 9 bases between. The CDR3 spans 11 residues. Looked up from germline, CDR1 is SGHTA and CDR2 is FQGTGA. CDR3 bases: TGTGCCAGCCGCCCAGGGTACGAGCAGTACTTC. This codes for CASRPGYEQYF.

This chain connects TRBV27 to TRBJ2-7; 12 nucleotides agree with TRBD1. Losses at the gene ends were 5 bases for V and 2 bases for J; bases not matched to a gene: 4. Germline CDR1 MNHEY, CDR2 SMNVEV (reference sequence). The CDR3 spans 15 residues. The CDR3 loop reads CASSPGQGAPYEQYF. The CDR3 DNA is TGTGCCAGCAGTCCGGGACAGGGGGCTCCCTACGAGCAGTACTTC.

This clone was found many times. Other DNA sequences of this sample code for an identical CDR3. The V gene is TRBV27, the J gene TRBJ2-7; TRBD1 aligns across 8 bases. Losses at the gene ends were 2 bases for V and 2 bases for J; bases not matched to a gene: 2. The CDR3 contains 14 residues. The germline V gene encodes CDR1 MNHEY and CDR2 SMNVEV (reference sequence). CDR3 bases: TGTGCCAGCAGTTTAGGACAGGGAGCCTACGAGCAGTACTTC. Its translation: CASSLGQGAYEQYF.

The gene calls are TRBV5-4 and TRBJ2-4; 7 positions match TRBD2. V gave up 4 bases and J gave up 7 bases; unmatched junction bases: 8. The CDR3 loop spans 14 amino acids. In germline, CDR1 is SGHNT, CDR2 YYREEE (reference sequence). CDR3 in amino acids: CASSVAGTMNIQYF. The CDR3 DNA follows: TGTGCCAGCAGCGTAGCCGGGACTATGAACATTCAGTACTTC.

The V and J genes are TRBV14 and TRBJ2-7; D gene uncertain. CDR3 length: 13 amino acids. In germline, CDR1 is SGHDN, CDR2 FVKESK. V was shortened by 1 base and J by 5 bases, with 9 bases between the two germline ends. CDR3 sequence reads: CASSQVGPDEQYF. CDR3 DNA: TGTGCCAGCAGCCAAGTGGGCCCGGACGAGCAGTACTTC. Full variable domain (remainder filled in from reference TRBV14 and TRBJ2-7): EAGVTQFPSHSVIEKGQTVTLRCDPISGHDNLYWYRRVMGKEIKFLLHFVKESKQDESGMPNNRFLAERTGGTYSTLKVQPAELEDSGVYFCASSQVGPDEQYFGPGTRLTVT.